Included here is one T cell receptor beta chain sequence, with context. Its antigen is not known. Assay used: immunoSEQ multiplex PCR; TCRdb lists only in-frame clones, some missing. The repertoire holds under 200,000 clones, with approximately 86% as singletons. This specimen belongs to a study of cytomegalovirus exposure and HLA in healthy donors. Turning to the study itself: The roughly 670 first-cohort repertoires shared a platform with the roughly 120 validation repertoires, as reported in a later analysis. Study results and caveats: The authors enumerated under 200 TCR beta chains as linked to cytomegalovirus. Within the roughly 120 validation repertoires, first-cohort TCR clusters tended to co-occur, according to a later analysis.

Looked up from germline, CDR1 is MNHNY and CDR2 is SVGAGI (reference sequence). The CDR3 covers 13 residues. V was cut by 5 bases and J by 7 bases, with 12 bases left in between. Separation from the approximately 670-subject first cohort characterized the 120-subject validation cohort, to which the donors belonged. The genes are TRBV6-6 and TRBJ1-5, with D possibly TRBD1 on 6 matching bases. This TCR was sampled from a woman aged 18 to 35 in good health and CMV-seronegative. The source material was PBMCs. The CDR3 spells CASSQQGGQPQHF. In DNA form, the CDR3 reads TGTGCCAGCAGTCAACAGGGTGGACAGCCCCAGCATTTT.